The clone carrying this TCR beta chain was recorded many times. Its matching antigen is unknown. The V and J ends lost 2 bases and 1 base respectively, with 6 bases between them. The CDR3 spans 14 residues. Germline CDR1 is MNHEY and CDR2 is SVGEGT. These data originate in a study of neurological immune-mediated disorders. A 10-nucleotide random UMI tagged transcripts in template-switch 5'RACE cDNA synthesis. TCRdb re-called the 5' RACE reads through MiXCR, storing one row per CDR3 protein. The sample has 15,000 to 20,000 distinct CDR3 sequences, 2% to 3% seen once. The study's findings and limits: Healthy controls had more TCR clonal expansion than multiple sclerosis, which showed the least, whereas HTLV-1-associated myelopathy showed the most.

Material for sequencing was PBMCs. This TCR was sampled from a woman between 18 and 30 years old with multiple sclerosis. The gene calls are TRBV6-2 or TRBV6-3 and TRBJ2-1; no clear D. CDR3 amino acids: CASSYGGSYNEQFF. The CDR3 nucleotides read TGTGCCAGCAGTTACGGTGGGTCCTACAATGAGCAGTTCTTC.